Listed here are 12 T cell receptor beta chains from one sample, sequenced in a study of T cell changes during pregnancy in multiple sclerosis. Here immunoSEQ multiplex PCR was the method, and the copy in TCRdb shows in-frame clones only, minus some. The sample has around 41,000 clones; about 89% are singletons. Sequenced material: CD4+ T cells from peripheral blood mononuclear cells, taken in the third trimester of pregnancy. The receptors were gathered from a female donor in good health, enrolled as a control in a pregnancy study.

On this clone itself: Germline is not matched at one junction end, which may reflect a read error. The chain uses TRBV7-7 and TRBJ2-1; TRBD2 matches at 9 bases. This CDR3 is built from 15 residues. CDR1 SSHAT and CDR2 FNYEAQ come from the germline V gene (reference sequence). Here the CDR3 DNA reads TGTGCTAGCAGCTTGCTAGCGGGACCCTACAATGAGCAGTTCTTC. Translated: CASSLLAGPYNEQFF. The variable domain in full, completed from reference TRBV7-7 and TRBJ2-1, reads GAGVSQSPRYKVTKRGQDVTLRCDPISSHATLYWYQQALGQGPEFLTYFNYEAQPDKSGLPSDRFSAERPEGSISTLTIQRTEQRDSAMYRCASSLLAGPYNEQFFGPGTRLTVL.

This clone was picked up a small number of times. The chain joins TRBV18 to TRBJ1-1; 7 positions agree with TRBD1. This CDR3 has 19 residues. Germline-derived CDR1 and CDR2 are KGHSH and LQKENI. The ends lost 2 bases at V and 0 bases at J; junction bases unmatched: 15. The CDR3 sequence is CASSPVSAQKGALNTEAFF. The CDR3 DNA reads TGTGCCAGCTCACCAGTTTCAGCCCAAAAGGGGGCCTTGAACACTGAAGCTTTCTTT.

The chain has TRBV6-5 and TRBJ2-2, with TRBD2 matching 9 bases. V trimming: 2 bases; J trimming: 7 bases; junction bases outside the gene matches: 5. This CDR3 has 15 amino acids. Germline values: CDR1 MNHEY, CDR2 SVGAGI. CDR3 bases: TGTGCCAGCAGTTACGATGCGGGGGGGGGCGGGGAGCTGTTTTTT. Its translation is CASSYDAGGGGELFF.

This clone was picked up one time. V and J are TRBV9 and TRBJ2-2; maybe TRBD1 (6 bases). In germline, CDR1 is SGDLS, CDR2 YYNGEE. Trimming pared 4 bases from V and 7 bases from J, leaving 11 bases between. The CDR3 contains 13 residues. The CDR3 here is CASSFSGVGELFF. Written as DNA, the CDR3 is TGTGCCAGCAGCTTTTCAGGGGTCGGGGAGCTGTTTTTT.

This rearrangement joins TRBV7-8 to TRBJ1-2; 8 bases line up with TRBD1. V was clipped by 7 bases and J by 4 bases; unmatched bases: 14. CDR3 length: 16 residues. From germline, CDR1 is SGHVS and CDR2 FQNEAQ. CDR3: CASTTRQGARGYGYTF. The DNA of the CDR3 is TGTGCCAGCACCACGAGGCAGGGGGCGCGGGGCTATGGCTACACCTTC.

The chain combines TRBV18 with TRBJ2-2; the D is unclear. This CDR3 has 14 residues. The V and J ends lost 4 bases and 1 base respectively, with 7 bases between them. Germline V gives CDR1 KGHSH, CDR2 LQKENI. The CDR3 nucleotides are TGTGCCAGCTCACTTTACAGGAACACCGGGGAGCTGTTTTTT. It codes for CASSLYRNTGELFF.

The chain couples TRBV7-8 to TRBJ2-2; the D is unclear. The CDR3 has 14 residues. V lost 5 bases to trimming and J lost 2 bases, with 9 bases between them. Germline CDR1 is SGHVS and CDR2 is FQNEAQ. DNA for the CDR3: TGTGCCAGCAGCCTTGACTCTAACACCGGGGAGCTGTTTTTT. The encoded protein is CASSLDSNTGELFF.

The rearrangement joins TRBV30 to TRBJ2-1, with TRBD2 identical over 8 bases. Per the germline V gene, CDR1 is GTSNPN and CDR2 is SVGIG (reference sequence). The CDR3 contains 14 residues. V lost 2 bases to trimming and J lost 8 bases; unmatched junction nucleotides: 8. DNA of the CDR3: TGTGCCTGGAGTTATCGCGGGGGGCCCGATGAGCAGTTCTTC. Translated: CAWSYRGGPDEQFF. Combining the CDR3 with reference TRBV30 and TRBJ2-1 gives the whole variable domain SQTIHQWPATLVQPVGSPLSLECTVEGTSNPNLYWYRQAAGRGLQLLFYSVGIGQISSEVPQNLSASRPQDRQFILSSKKLLLSDSGFYLCAWSYRGGPDEQFFGPGTRLTVL.

CDR3 sequence: CASSFLAGGFYEQYF. In DNA, the CDR3 is TGTGCCAGCAGCTTCTTAGCGGGAGGGTTCTACGAGCAGTACTTC. The chain combines TRBV7-2 with TRBJ2-7; 11 nucleotides agree with TRBD2. V lost 3 bases, J lost 3 bases, and 4 bases stayed unmatched. The germline V gene has CDR1 SGHTA and CDR2 FQGNSA. This CDR3 has 15 amino acids.

The chain carries TRBV7-2 and TRBJ1-2, with D possibly being TRBD1 (6 bases). The V and J ends lost 5 bases and 4 bases respectively, with 17 bases between them. CDR3 length equals 15 residues. Germline V lookup: CDR1 SGHTA, CDR2 FQGNSA. The chain's CDR3 is CASSHPDRLIYGYTF. The CDR3 DNA sequence: TGTGCCAGCAGCCATCCTGACAGGCTAATCTATGGCTACACCTTC.

The V and J genes are TRBV6-1 and TRBJ2-7, with a possible D match to TRBD1 (5 bases). Germline V gene sequence: CDR1 MNHNS, CDR2 SASEGT. The V and J ends lost 8 bases and 3 bases respectively, with 11 bases between them. The CDR3 loop spans 12 amino acids. CDR3 loop: CASGRDVYEQYF. As DNA, the CDR3 is TGTGCCAGCGGCAGGGATGTCTACGAGCAGTACTTC.

Written as DNA, the CDR3 is TGTGCCAGCAGTTATCTGGATACGCAGTATTTT. Translation gives CASSYLDTQYF. The chain uses TRBV27 and TRBJ2-3, with D hard to call. The germline CDR1 and CDR2 sequences are MNHEY and SMNVEV (reference sequence). Trimming removed 4 bases at V and 6 bases at J, with 5 bases between. There are 11 residues in the CDR3.